A selection of T cell receptor beta chains follows, all from one sample in a study of T-cell memory formation after mild COVID-19. A single record per CDR3 protein comes from TCRdb applying MiXCR to the 5' RACE reads. The repertoire includes hundreds of thousands of distinct CDR3 sequences, about 23% of them detected once, and 12% sits in the top ten. Sequenced material: PBMCs or a T cell subset sorted from them (not recorded which). The receptors derive from an adult woman who had mild COVID-19 (a few samples of this study predate the infection). Cell type and time point are not known. The CDR3 runs from the conserved cysteine through the conserved F or W. A D gene is named only where the DNA matches it firmly. Some rows mark clone size as missing; the rest say once, few, many or name a class of expanded clone.

d_gene,abundance,v_gene,j_gene,CDR3nt,CDR3aa
TRBD2,few,TRBV3-1,TRBJ2-5,TGTGCCAGCAGCCAAGGCAGACTAGCGGGGGGTCCCCAAGAGACCCAGTACTTC,CASSQGRLAGGPQETQYF
TRBD1,few,TRBV6-2/TRBV6-3,TRBJ1-1,TGTGCCAGCACCAAAGACAGGGACACTGAAGCTTTCTTT,CASTKDRDTEAFF
.,.,TRBV5-1,TRBJ1-1,TGCGCCAGCAGCCTTATTGGACACTTGAACACTGAAGCTTTCTTT,CASSLIGHLNTEAFF
.,few,TRBV18,TRBJ2-3,TGTGCCAGCTCACCACCGGACGGGGTTAACACAGATACGCAGTATTTT,CASSPPDGVNTDTQYF
.,.,TRBV15,TRBJ1-5,TGTGCCACCAGCAGAGATCCCGGGTCTCAGCCCCAGCATTTT,CATSRDPGSQPQHF
TRBD2,.,TRBV7-9,TRBJ2-5,TGTGCCAGCAGCTTAACCCTAGCGGGACAGGAGACCCAGTACTTC,CASSLTLAGQETQYF
TRBD2,.,TRBV7-3,TRBJ2-3,TGTGCCAGCAGCTCAAGCGGGGCCCTCACAGATACGCAGTATTTT,CASSSSGALTDTQYF
TRBD2,.,TRBV5-1,TRBJ2-1,TGCGCCAGCAGCTCGTGGGCGGGGGGGCCCTACAATGAGCAGTTCTTC,CASSSWAGGPYNEQFF
.,.,TRBV7-3,TRBJ2-3,TGTGCCAGCAGCTTAATAGGAGATGGGACAGATACGCAGTATTTT,CASSLIGDGTDTQYF
.,.,TRBV2,TRBJ1-2,TGTGCCAGCAGGTCCCCGGACAGAGATACCTTC,CASRSPDRDTF
TRBD2,.,TRBV12-3/TRBV12-4,TRBJ2-1,TGTGCCAGCAGTTTGGGGACTACCCCCCACAATGAGCAGTTCTTC,CASSLGTTPHNEQFF
.,.,TRBV3-1,TRBJ1-5,TGTGCCAGCAGCCAAGATTCAAGTCAGCCCCAGCATTTT,CASSQDSSQPQHF
.,.,TRBV21-1,TRBJ2-1,TGTGCCAGCAGCAAAGCGCTTGTGCGGGAGACTACCTACAATGAGCAGTTCTTC,CASSKALVRETTYNEQFF
.,few,TRBV29-1,TRBJ2-5,TGCAGCGTTGTCGACAGAACCTTCCAAGAGACCCAGTACTTC,CSVVDRTFQETQYF
TRBD1,.,TRBV6-5,TRBJ1-3,TGTGCCAGCAGTTACTCGGGACAGGGTACTGGAAACACCATATATTTT,CASSYSGQGTGNTIYF
.,.,TRBV4-1,TRBJ1-2,TGCGCCAGCAGCCGCGGAACAGAGGGCTACACCTTC,CASSRGTEGYTF
.,few,TRBV9,TRBJ2-5,TGTGCCAGCAGCGTAGTTGGGGGATCTCAAGAGACCCAGTACTTC,CASSVVGGSQETQYF
.,many,TRBV12-3/TRBV12-4,TRBJ1-2,TGTGCCAGCAGTTTTTGGGCAGGGGATGGCTACACCTTC,CASSFWAGDGYTF
.,few,TRBV29-1,TRBJ2-3,TGCAGCGTTGGTTACCCGCAGTATTTT,CSVGYPQYF
.,.,TRBV4-3,TRBJ2-5,TGCGCCAGCAGCCTCTCGCCTAGGGAGACCCAGTACTTC,CASSLSPRETQYF
.,few,TRBV7-9,TRBJ2-5,TGTGCCAGCAGCCCTGACAGGAGGCAAGAGACCCAGTACTTC,CASSPDRRQETQYF
.,.,TRBV27,TRBJ1-1,TGTGCCAGCTTAAGCCGAGGGCTGAACACTGAAGCTTTCTTT,CASLSRGLNTEAFF
TRBD2,.,TRBV7-2,TRBJ2-2,TGTGCCAGCAGCTTAACTAGCGGGATAACTGGGGAGCTGTTTTTT,CASSLTSGITGELFF
TRBD1,few,TRBV19,TRBJ2-3,TGTGCCAGTAGCCCCGAGACAGGGGCCACAGATACGCAGTATTTT,CASSPETGATDTQYF
TRBD1,.,TRBV7-8,TRBJ1-6,TGTGCCAGCAGCTTAGACAGGGGGCGAGGACATTCACCCCTCCACTTT,CASSLDRGRGHSPLHF
.,.,TRBV2,TRBJ2-5,TGTGCCACCGGGGAGGCGGTGGAGACCCAGTACTTC,CATGEAVETQYF
.,.,TRBV11-3,TRBJ2-1,TGTGCCAGCAGCTTAGGGGCCTACAATGAGCAGTTCTTC,CASSLGAYNEQFF